This TCR beta chain was documented in a study of T cell responses to AZD1222 COVID-19 vaccine. At the level of the study: Pooled in the analysis were second doses at about 4 or about 12 weeks.

The CDR3 has 13 amino acids. Trimming took off 6 bases at V and 9 bases at J, with 14 bases between the two ends. The germline V gene encodes CDR1 LNHDA and CDR2 SQIVND (reference sequence). Comment on this clone: Its specificity is not known.

Profiling relied on immunoSEQ multiplex PCR, and the TCRdb table lists in-frame clones only, not all of them. This table has fewer than 150,000 clones, roughly 89% appearing once. Study-wide findings and caveats: At baseline, seropositivity was found in only six or seven AZD1222 recipients.

The receptor was isolated from an adult in good health. This chain connects TRBV19 to TRBJ1-4; weak D call: TRBD1 (5 bases). Specimen: peripheral blood, collected on day 0 of AZD1222 vaccination. The CDR3 nucleotides read TGTGCCAGTAGACCAGATGGGGGACAAAAACTGTTTTTT. It translates to CASRPDGGQKLFF.